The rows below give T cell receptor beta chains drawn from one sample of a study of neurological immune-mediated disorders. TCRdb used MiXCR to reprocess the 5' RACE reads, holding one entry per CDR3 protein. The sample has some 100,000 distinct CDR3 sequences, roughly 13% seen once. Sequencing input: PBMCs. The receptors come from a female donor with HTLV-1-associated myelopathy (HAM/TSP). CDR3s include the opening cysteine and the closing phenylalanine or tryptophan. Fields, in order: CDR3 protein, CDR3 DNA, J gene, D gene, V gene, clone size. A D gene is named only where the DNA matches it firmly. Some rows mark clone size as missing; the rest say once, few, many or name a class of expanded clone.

CSARGQGNTDTQYF,TGCAGTGCTAGGGGACAGGGTAACACAGATACGCAGTATTTT,TRBJ2-3,TRBD1,TRBV20-1,many
CASSAWGGNQPQHF,TGTGCCAGCAGTGCATGGGGGGGCAATCAGCCCCAGCATTTT,TRBJ1-5,-,TRBV2,-
CSARHPDSQETQYF,TGCAGTGCACGCCACCCGGACAGCCAAGAGACCCAGTACTTC,TRBJ2-5,-,TRBV20-1,few
CASSVGTSGVIETQYF,TGTGCCAGCAGCGTAGGGACTAGCGGGGTGATAGAGACCCAGTACTTC,TRBJ2-5,TRBD2,TRBV9,many
CASSNRGQGSEQFF,TGTGCCAGCAGTAACCGAGGACAGGGCAGTGAGCAGTTCTTC,TRBJ2-1,TRBD1,TRBV28,many
CASRAGTTGNQPQHF,TGTGCCAGCAGAGCCGGGACAACGGGGAATCAGCCCCAGCATTTT,TRBJ1-5,-,TRBV2,many
CASSLKAGGFTGELFF,TGTGCCAGCAGCTTAAAAGCGGGGGGGTTCACCGGGGAGCTGTTTTTT,TRBJ2-2,TRBD2,TRBV7-2,many
CASSPGATYEQYF,TGTGCCAGCAGCCCCGGGGCGACCTACGAGCAGTACTTC,TRBJ2-7,-,TRBV5-6,-
CASSPLADNSYEQYF,TGTGCCAGCAGCCCCTTAGCGGACAACTCCTACGAGCAGTACTTC,TRBJ2-7,-,TRBV7-6,many
CASSPGTGARELFF,TGTGCCAGCAGCCCGGGGACAGGCGCTCGGGAACTGTTTTTT,TRBJ1-4,TRBD1,TRBV7-7,many
CASSFSPLGDPNGYTF,TGTGCCAGCAGTTTCTCCCCCTTGGGGGATCCTAATGGCTACACCTTC,TRBJ1-2,-,TRBV12-3/TRBV12-4,once
CASSYSPGQGRQETQYF,TGCGCCAGCAGCTATTCCCCAGGACAGGGTCGACAAGAGACCCAGTACTTC,TRBJ2-5,TRBD1,TRBV5-1,many
CASSLSLQNTEAFF,TGCGCCAGCAGCTTGTCACTTCAGAACACTGAAGCTTTCTTT,TRBJ1-1,-,TRBV5-1,few
CASSLADRGRLSSYEQYF,TGTGCCAGCAGCTTAGCGGACAGGGGACGCCTAAGTTCCTACGAGCAGTACTTC,TRBJ2-7,TRBD1,TRBV7-9,many
CARGLVGIAGELSTDTQYF,TGTGCCAGGGGTCTCGTAGGCATAGCGGGAGAACTCTCCACAGATACGCAGTATTTT,TRBJ2-3,TRBD2,TRBV28,-
CSARPDPYEQYF,TGCAGTGCTAGACCGGACCCTTACGAGCAGTACTTC,TRBJ2-7,-,TRBV20-1,few
CATHFAMGYTF,TGTGCCACCCACTTCGCCATGGGCTACACCTTC,TRBJ1-2,-,TRBV11-2,-
CASTTSFDPGSEKLFF,TGTGCCAGCACCACTTCATTCGACCCTGGGAGTGAAAAACTGTTTTTT,TRBJ1-4,-,TRBV6-6,many
CASSLDTSYEQYF,TGTGCCAGCAGCTTAGACACCTCCTACGAGCAGTACTTC,TRBJ2-7,-,TRBV7-8,many
CASSFDTRTDTQYF,TGCGCCAGCAGCTTCGACACCCGAACGGATACGCAGTATTTT,TRBJ2-3,-,TRBV5-1,many
CASSQDTGMNTGELFF,TGCGCCAGCAGCCAAGATACCGGGATGAACACCGGGGAGCTGTTTTTT,TRBJ2-2,-,TRBV4-3,many
CASSLGDYPNYGYTF,TGTGCCAGCAGCTTGGGAGACTACCCCAACTATGGCTACACCTTC,TRBJ1-2,-,TRBV5-6,-
CASSSWTGRTSTDTQYF,TGCGCCAGCAGCTCCTGGACGGGCCGCACTAGCACAGATACGCAGTATTTT,TRBJ2-3,-,TRBV5-1,many
CASPDRISGELFF,TGCGCCAGCCCGGACCGCATCTCCGGGGAGCTGTTTTTT,TRBJ2-2,-,TRBV5-1,many
CASSQPQNEQFF,TGTGCCAGCAGCCAACCTCAGAATGAGCAGTTCTTC,TRBJ2-1,-,TRBV12-3/TRBV12-4,many
CASGRDSGANVLTF,TGCGCCAGCGGGAGAGACTCTGGGGCCAACGTCCTGACTTTC,TRBJ2-6,-,TRBV5-1,many
CASSQDRGVTYEQYF,TGTGCCAGCAGCCAAGACCGGGGGGTAACCTACGAGCAGTACTTC,TRBJ2-7,TRBD2,TRBV14,many
CASSLGRGEQFF,TGTGCCAGCAGCTTAGGTCGCGGTGAGCAGTTCTTC,TRBJ2-1,-,TRBV7-9,many
CATAHSLDYNEQFF,TGCGCCACCGCCCACTCCCTCGATTACAATGAGCAGTTCTTC,TRBJ2-1,-,TRBV5-1,many
CSASSVKGAYYNEQFF,TGCAGTGCTAGTAGTGTAAAGGGGGCTTACTACAATGAGCAGTTCTTC,TRBJ2-1,TRBD1,TRBV20-1,many
CSAQSTGHSGNTIYF,TGCAGTGCCCAGTCCACAGGGCACTCTGGAAACACCATATATTTT,TRBJ1-3,-,TRBV20-1,many
CASTGTPFSGANVLTF,TGTGCCAGCACCGGGACTCCTTTCTCTGGGGCCAACGTCCTGACTTTC,TRBJ2-6,-,TRBV12-3/TRBV12-4,many
CASGTRAYEQYF,TGTGCCAGCGGGACTCGAGCCTACGAGCAGTACTTC,TRBJ2-7,-,TRBV2,many
CASSVLGDGSWGTQYF,TGTGCCAGCAGCGTACTAGGGGACGGATCGTGGGGTACGCAGTATTTT,TRBJ2-3,-,TRBV9,many
CASGGGGYSYNEQFF,TGTGCCAGCGGAGGCGGGGGGTACTCCTACAATGAGCAGTTCTTC,TRBJ2-1,TRBD2,TRBV12-3/TRBV12-4,many
CASSLEGGGVSPLHF,TGTGCCAGCAGCTTAGAAGGTGGCGGGGTTTCACCCCTCCACTTT,TRBJ1-6,-,TRBV7-8,many
CASSLGGANEQFF,TGTGCCAGCAGTTTAGGGGGGGCGAATGAGCAGTTCTTC,TRBJ2-1,-,TRBV12-3/TRBV12-4,many
CSARPVAGGNTGELFF,TGCAGTGCCAGGCCGGTAGCGGGGGGAAACACCGGGGAGCTGTTTTTT,TRBJ2-2,TRBD2,TRBV20-1,many
CASSSRTGTTDTQYF,TGCGCCAGCAGCTCTAGGACAGGGACTACAGATACGCAGTATTTT,TRBJ2-3,TRBD1,TRBV5-1,many
CASRRRRALSWELFF,TGTGCCAGCAGGCGCCGACGGGCCCTATCGTGGGAGCTGTTTTTT,TRBJ2-2,-,TRBV6-5,many
CASSQQPDGPYEQYF,TGTGCCAGCAGTCAACAACCTGACGGCCCCTACGAGCAGTACTTC,TRBJ2-7,-,TRBV6-1,many
CASSPRRGQTEAFF,TGTGCCAGCAGCCCTCGAAGGGGACAAACTGAAGCTTTCTTT,TRBJ1-1,-,TRBV5-8,many
CASSQRRGGTDTQYF,TGTGCCAGCAGCCAGAGGCGGGGAGGCACAGATACGCAGTATTTT,TRBJ2-3,-,TRBV7-3,many
CASSTGTTIATEAFF,TGCGCCAGCAGCACCGGGACAACTATCGCGACTGAAGCTTTCTTT,TRBJ1-1,-,TRBV5-1,many
CASSLVGSSLTFF,TGCGCCAGCAGCTTGGTCGGTTCCTCACTTACCTTCTTC,TRBJ2-1,-,TRBV5-1,many
CASSRDSFGEQYF,TGTGCCAGCAGTAGGGACAGTTTTGGCGAGCAGTACTTC,TRBJ2-7,TRBD1,TRBV12-3/TRBV12-4,many
CASSLGGPYNEQFF,TGTGCCAGCAGTTTGGGTGGCCCCTACAATGAGCAGTTCTTC,TRBJ2-1,-,TRBV12-3/TRBV12-4,many
CASSSGLAGNNEQFF,TGTGCCAGCAGCTCCGGACTAGCGGGGAACAATGAGCAGTTCTTC,TRBJ2-1,TRBD2,TRBV7-8,many
CSARVAGATDTQYF,TGCAGTGCTAGAGTAGCGGGGGCCACAGATACGCAGTATTTT,TRBJ2-3,TRBD2,TRBV20-1,many
CASSLGGGPGEGYTF,TGTGCCAGCAGTTTAGGAGGGGGTCCGGGGGAAGGCTACACCTTC,TRBJ1-2,-,TRBV6-6,few
CASSEWGLAGNTIYF,TGTGCCAGCAGTGAGTGGGGTCTGGCTGGAAACACCATATATTTT,TRBJ1-3,-,TRBV2,many
CASSRGGVLADTQYF,TGTGCCAGCAGCCGCGGTGGGGTACTGGCAGATACGCAGTATTTT,TRBJ2-3,-,TRBV7-9,-
CASSQVDRDQETQYF,TGCGCCAGCAGCCAAGTAGACAGGGATCAAGAGACCCAGTACTTC,TRBJ2-5,TRBD1,TRBV4-1,many
CASSAPVSGVSTDTQYF,TGCGCCAGCAGCGCGCCGGTTAGCGGGGTTAGCACAGATACGCAGTATTTT,TRBJ2-3,TRBD2,TRBV5-1,-